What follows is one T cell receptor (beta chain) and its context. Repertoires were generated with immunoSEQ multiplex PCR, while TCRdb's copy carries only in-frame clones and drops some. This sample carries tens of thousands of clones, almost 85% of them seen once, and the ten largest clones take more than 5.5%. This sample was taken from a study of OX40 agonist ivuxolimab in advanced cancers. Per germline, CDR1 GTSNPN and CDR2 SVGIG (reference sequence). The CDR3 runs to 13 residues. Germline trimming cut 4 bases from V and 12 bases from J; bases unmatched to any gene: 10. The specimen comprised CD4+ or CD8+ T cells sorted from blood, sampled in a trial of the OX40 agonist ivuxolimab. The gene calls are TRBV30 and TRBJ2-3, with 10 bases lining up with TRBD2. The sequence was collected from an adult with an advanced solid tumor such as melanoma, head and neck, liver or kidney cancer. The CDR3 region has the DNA TGTGCCTGGATAGCGGGAGGTCCCGGGGGACAGTATTTT. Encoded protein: CAWIAGGPGGQYF.